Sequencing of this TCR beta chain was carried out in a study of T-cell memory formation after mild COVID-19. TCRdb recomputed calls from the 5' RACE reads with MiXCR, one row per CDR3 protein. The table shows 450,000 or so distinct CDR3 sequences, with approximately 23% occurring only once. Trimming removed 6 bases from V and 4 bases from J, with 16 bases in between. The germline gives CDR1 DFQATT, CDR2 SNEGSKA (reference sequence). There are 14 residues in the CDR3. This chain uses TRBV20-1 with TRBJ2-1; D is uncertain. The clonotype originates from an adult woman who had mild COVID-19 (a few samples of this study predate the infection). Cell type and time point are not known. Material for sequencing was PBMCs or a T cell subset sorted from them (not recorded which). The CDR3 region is CSAVRGGQYNEQFF. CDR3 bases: TGCAGTGCCGTCCGAGGTGGTCAATACAATGAGCAGTTCTTC.